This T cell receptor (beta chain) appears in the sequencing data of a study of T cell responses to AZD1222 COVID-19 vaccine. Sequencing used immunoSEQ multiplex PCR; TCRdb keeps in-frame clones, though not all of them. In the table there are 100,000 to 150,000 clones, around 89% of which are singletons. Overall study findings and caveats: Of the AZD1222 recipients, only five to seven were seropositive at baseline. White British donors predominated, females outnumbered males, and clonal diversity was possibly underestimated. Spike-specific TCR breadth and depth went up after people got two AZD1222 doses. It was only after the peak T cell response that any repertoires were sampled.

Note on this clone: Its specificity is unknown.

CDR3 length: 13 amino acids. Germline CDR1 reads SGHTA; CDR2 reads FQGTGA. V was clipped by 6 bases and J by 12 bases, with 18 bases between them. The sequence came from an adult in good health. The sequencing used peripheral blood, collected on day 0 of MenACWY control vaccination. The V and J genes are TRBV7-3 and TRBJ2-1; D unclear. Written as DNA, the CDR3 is TGTGCCAGCAGTAGGGAACAATACCTCGTGCAGTTCTTC. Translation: CASSREQYLVQFF.